The rows below give T cell receptor beta chains drawn from one sample of a study of blood T cell repertoires in COVID-19. Here immunoSEQ multiplex PCR was the method, and the copy in TCRdb shows in-frame clones only, minus some. The sample shows about 83,000 clones, 88% of them seen only once. What was sequenced was peripheral blood. The origin of the receptors is a human donor in a cohort sampled during active COVID-19. Both conserved end residues are part of each CDR3. D genes are given only for firm matches. Some rows mark clone size as missing; the rest say once, few, many or name a class of expanded clone.

>TRBV5-1|TRBJ2-3|NA|NA
CASSPPGSQDTQYF
TGCGCCAGCAGCCCACCCGGTTCCCAAGATACGCAGTATTTT
>TRBV10-3|TRBJ2-1|NA|TRBD2
CAISEPGLAGGPDNEQFF
TGTGCCATCAGTGAGCCGGGACTAGCGGGAGGGCCCGACAATGAGCAGTTCTTC
>TRBV2|TRBJ2-5|NA|NA
CASSGGRQETQYF
TGTGCCAGCAGTGGAGGGAGACAAGAGACCCAGTACTTC
>TRBV28|TRBJ2-7|NA|NA
CASIKTRGEQYF
TGTGCCAGCATCAAAACTAGAGGAGAGCAGTACTTC
>TRBV5-8|TRBJ1-6|NA|NA
CASSFRGSPLHF
TGTGCCAGCAGCTTCAGGGGCTCACCCCTCCACTTT
>TRBV6-5|TRBJ1-2|NA|TRBD1
CASSKQGKYGYTF
TGTGCCAGCAGTAAACAGGGGAAGTATGGCTACACCTTC
>TRBV10-3|TRBJ2-7|NA|NA
CAISESTNGYEQYF
TGTGCCATCAGTGAGTCGACAAACGGCTACGAGCAGTACTTC
>TRBV19|TRBJ1-1|NA|TRBD1
CASVRDRSNTEAFF
TGTGCCAGTGTGAGGGACAGGTCTAACACTGAAGCTTTCTTT
>TRBV28|TRBJ1-4|NA|NA
CASSEQDGNEKLFF
TGTGCCAGCAGCGAACAGGATGGAAATGAAAAACTGTTTTTT
>TRBV6-1|TRBJ1-5|NA|NA
CASSEGAVEQPQHF
TGTGCCAGCAGTGAGGGGGCAGTGGAACAGCCCCAGCATTTT
>TRBV5-1|TRBJ1-6|NA|NA
CASSSNQGGSSPLHF
TGCGCCAGCAGCTCCAACCAGGGAGGGAGCTCACCCCTCCACTTT
>TRBV7-2|TRBJ2-1|NA|TRBD1
CASSSEGTGGEQFF
TGTGCCAGCAGCTCAGAAGGGACAGGGGGTGAGCAGTTCTTC
>TRBV5-1|TRBJ2-3|once|TRBD2
CASSPPWEAGGDTQYF
TGCGCCAGCAGTCCCCCGTGGGAAGCGGGGGGGGATACGCAGTATTTT
>TRBV27|TRBJ2-7|NA|TRBD2
CASRDYSYEQYF
TGTGCCAGCCGGGACTATTCCTACGAGCAGTACTTC
>TRBV20-1|TRBJ2-1|NA|NA
CSAPAGPQQFF
TGCAGTGCCCCAGCGGGTCCCCAGCAGTTCTTC
>TRBV5-1|TRBJ1-1|NA|NA
CASSEGVGSSEAFF
TGCGCCAGCAGCGAGGGGGTGGGTAGCTCTGAAGCTTTCTTT
>TRBV3-1/TRBV3-2|TRBJ2-6|NA|TRBD1
CASSLNRDRHYSGANVLTF
TGTGCCAGCAGCCTCAACCGGGACAGGCATTACTCTGGGGCCAACGTCCTGACTTTC
>TRBV7-2|TRBJ2-6|NA|TRBD1
CASSYRDRDYSGANVLTF
TGTGCCAGCAGCTACCGGGACAGGGACTACTCTGGGGCCAACGTCCTGACTTTC
>TRBV19|TRBJ1-1|NA|NA
CASSMQVLNTEAFF
TGTGCCAGTAGTATGCAGGTACTGAACACTGAAGCTTTCTTT
>TRBV10-3|TRBJ2-3|NA|TRBD2
CAISEAPSGGATDTQYF
TGTGCCATCAGTGAGGCGCCTAGCGGGGGCGCCACAGATACGCAGTATTTT
>TRBV3-1/TRBV3-2|TRBJ2-7|NA|NA
CASSPNGVTYEQYF
TGTGCCAGCAGCCCAAACGGTGTCACCTACGAGCAGTACTTC
>TRBV7-2|TRBJ1-1|NA|NA
CASSPLSGSLGEAFF
TGTGCCAGCAGCCCGCTTTCAGGGTCGCTGGGTGAAGCTTTCTTT
>TRBV7-9|TRBJ2-1|NA|TRBD1
CASSFPRDRVDNEQFF
TGTGCCAGCAGTTTTCCTCGGGACAGGGTTGACAATGAGCAGTTCTTC
>TRBV2|TRBJ2-3|NA|NA
CASSEAATDTQYF
TGTGCCAGCAGTGAGGCCGCCACAGATACGCAGTATTTT
>TRBV3-1/TRBV3-2|TRBJ2-5|few|TRBD2
CASSQGMGGGETQYF
TGTGCCAGCAGCCAAGGAATGGGGGGGGGAGAGACCCAGTACTTC
>TRBV11-1|TRBJ2-1|NA|NA
CASSSGLSYNEQFF
TGTGCCAGCAGCTCAGGGTTATCCTACAATGAGCAGTTCTTC
>TRBV24-1|TRBJ2-5|NA|TRBD1
CATSDDRARETQYF
TGTGCCACCAGTGATGACAGGGCTAGGGAGACCCAGTACTTC
>TRBV11-3|TRBJ2-7|NA|NA
CASSPRTPWAEQYF
TGTGCCAGCAGCCCGAGGACTCCTTGGGCCGAGCAGTACTTC
>TRBV9|TRBJ2-1|NA|TRBD2
CATSTSGSSYNEQFF
TGTGCCACCTCAACTAGCGGGAGCTCCTACAATGAGCAGTTCTTC
>TRBV10-1|TRBJ2-7|NA|TRBD2
CASSESWTSGPHIGDYEQYF
TGCGCCAGCAGTGAGTCGTGGACTAGCGGGCCCCACATTGGGGACTACGAGCAGTACTTC
>TRBV28|TRBJ1-4|NA|NA
CASTAGNEKLFF
TGTGCCAGCACCGCAGGGAATGAAAAACTGTTTTTT
>TRBV9|TRBJ2-7|NA|NA
CASSVSGQSSYEQYF
TGTGCCAGCAGCGTATCAGGTCAGAGCTCCTACGAGCAGTACTTC
>TRBV20-1|TRBJ2-3|NA|TRBD1
CSASMGQGARDTQYF
TGCAGTGCTAGTATGGGACAGGGGGCGCGGGATACGCAGTATTTT
>TRBV7-3|TRBJ1-2|NA|NA
CASSPLGGLDYGYTF
TGTGCCAGCAGCCCGCTTGGGGGACTTGACTATGGCTACACCTTC
>TRBV6-5|TRBJ1-2|NA|NA
CASSRGADYGYTF
TGTGCCAGCAGCCGGGGGGCAGACTATGGCTACACCTTC
>TRBV29-1|TRBJ2-1|few|NA
CSVEVVRGDEQFF
TGCAGCGTTGAGGTGGTCCGCGGAGATGAGCAGTTCTTC
>TRBV18|TRBJ2-1|NA|TRBD2
CASSPGLAVPNEQFF
TGTGCCAGCTCACCGGGACTAGCGGTCCCCAATGAGCAGTTCTTC
>TRBV15|TRBJ2-1|NA|TRBD2
CATSERLAGEQFF
TGTGCCACCAGCGAGAGACTAGCGGGAGAGCAGTTCTTC
>TRBV7-2|TRBJ1-1|NA|NA
CASSSTPLNTEAFF
TGTGCCAGCAGCTCGACACCATTAAACACTGAAGCTTTCTTT
>TRBV18|TRBJ2-1|once|TRBD2
CASSRAGGYNEQFF
TGTGCCAGCTCAAGGGCGGGGGGCTACAATGAGCAGTTCTTC
>TRBV19|TRBJ1-1|NA|TRBD1
CASSAGTGGTEAFF
TGTGCCAGTAGCGCCGGGACAGGGGGGACTGAAGCTTTCTTT
>TRBV27|TRBJ2-1|NA|TRBD1
CASSSTGGGVGSEQFF
TGTGCCAGCAGTTCGACAGGGGGCGGGGTGGGAAGTGAGCAGTTCTTC
>TRBV5-1|TRBJ2-5|NA|TRBD2
CASSLAASGGQETQYF
TGCGCCAGCAGCTTGGCCGCTAGCGGGGGCCAAGAGACCCAGTACTTC
>TRBV10-3|TRBJ2-5|NA|TRBD1
CAISESMTGSETQYF
TGTGCCATCAGTGAGTCGATGACAGGGTCAGAGACCCAGTACTTC
>TRBV5-1|TRBJ2-2|NA|TRBD1
CASSPRDRGIGELFF
TGCGCCAGCAGCCCCCGGGACAGGGGAATCGGGGAGCTGTTTTTT
>TRBV7-3|TRBJ2-7|NA|TRBD1
CASSLKGRQGASEQYF
TGTGCCAGCAGCTTAAAGGGGAGACAGGGGGCGAGCGAGCAGTACTTC
>TRBV28|TRBJ2-7|once|NA
CASSSNRAPPGEQYF
TGTGCCAGCAGTTCTAACAGGGCCCCTCCCGGGGAGCAGTACTTC
>TRBV29-1|TRBJ2-1|NA|NA
CSATRIDEQFF
TGCAGCGCTACGAGAATTGATGAGCAGTTCTTC
>TRBV7-2|TRBJ2-7|NA|TRBD1
CASSLGQGAYEQYF
TGTGCCAGCAGCTTAGGGCAGGGGGCCTACGAGCAGTACTTC
>TRBV6-5|TRBJ2-3|NA|TRBD1
CASSRDRYTDTQYF
TGTGCCAGCAGCCGGGACAGATACACAGATACGCAGTATTTT
>TRBV7-2|TRBJ1-2|NA|NA
CASSLVTVGYTF
TGTGCCAGCAGCTTAGTTACGGTGGGCTACACCTTC